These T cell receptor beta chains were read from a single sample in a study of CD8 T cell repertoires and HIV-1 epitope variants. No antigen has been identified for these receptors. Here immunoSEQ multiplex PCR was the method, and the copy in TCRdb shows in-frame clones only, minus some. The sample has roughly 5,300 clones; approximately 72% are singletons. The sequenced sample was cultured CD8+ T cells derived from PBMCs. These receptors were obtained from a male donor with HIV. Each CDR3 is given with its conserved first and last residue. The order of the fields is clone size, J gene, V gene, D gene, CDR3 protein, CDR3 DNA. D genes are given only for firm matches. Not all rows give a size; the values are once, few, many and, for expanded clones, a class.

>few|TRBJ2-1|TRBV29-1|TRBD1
CSVDHWDRYNEQFF
TGCAGCGTTGACCACTGGGACAGGTACAATGAGCAGTTCTTC
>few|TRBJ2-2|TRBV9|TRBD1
CASSGTGGDTGELFF
TGTGCCAGCAGCGGGACAGGGGGCGACACCGGGGAGCTGTTTTTT
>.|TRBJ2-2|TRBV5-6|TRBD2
CASSFASSGTVAGELFF
TGTGCCAGCAGCTTTGCAAGTAGCGGGACGGTGGCCGGGGAGCTGTTTTTT
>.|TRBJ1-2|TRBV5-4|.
CASIRIPGKTYGYTF
TGTGCCAGCATTCGAATACCAGGAAAGACCTATGGCTACACCTTC
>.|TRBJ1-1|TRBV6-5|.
CASSYNSGGGTEAFF
TGTGCCAGCAGTTACAACTCGGGGGGGGGCACTGAAGCTTTCTTT
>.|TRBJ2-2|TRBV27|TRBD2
CASSFTTSGNLNTGELFF
TGTGCCAGCAGTTTTACGACTAGCGGGAACTTAAACACCGGGGAGCTGTTTTTT
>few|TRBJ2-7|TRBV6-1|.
CASSARDNGYEQYF
TGTGCCAGCAGTGCTCGGGACAACGGCTACGAGCAGTACTTC
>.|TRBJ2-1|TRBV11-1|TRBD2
CASSLAYSREVGSYNEQFF
TGTGCCAGCAGCTTAGCGTATAGCCGGGAGGTTGGGTCCTACAATGAGCAGTTCTTC
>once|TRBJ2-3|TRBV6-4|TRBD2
CASSERGGTDTQYF
TGTGCCAGCAGTGAGCGGGGGGGCACAGATACGCAGTATTTT
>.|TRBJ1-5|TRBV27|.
CASSLRGNQPQHF
TGTGCCAGCAGTTTACGGGGTAATCAGCCCCAGCATTTT
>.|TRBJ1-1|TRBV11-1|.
CASSLVAGTLNTEAFF
TGTGCCAGCAGCTTAGTGGCAGGGACCCTGAACACTGAAGCTTTCTTT